This TCR beta chain was documented in a study of graft-versus-host responses after intestinal transplantation (dated by TCRdb to about 2021). Some background on the complete study: Multivisceral, liver-intestinal, or isolated intestinal transplants were received by the recipients. The cohort enrolled about two dozen intestinal transplant recipients, one of whom was a retransplant, and a few patients without pretransplant specimens were excluded. To identify alloreactive clones, pre-transplant mixed lymphocyte reaction products were sequenced and then compared with unstimulated pre-transplant donor and recipient T cells. A peak of at least 4% donor T cells among recipient peripheral blood mononuclear cells was the definition used for donor T cell macrochimerism. After intestinal transplantation, graft-versus-host and host-versus-graft alloreactive T cell clones in the graft, circulation and bone marrow were tracked using bulk TCR-beta CDR3 sequencing. Rather than going through the commercial service, samples from a few later patients were sequenced in-house on an Illumina MiSeq and processed with MiXCR. Every recipient was given anti-thymocyte globulin induction, followed by roughly 3 years of maintenance tacrolimus and steroids. Study-level results and caveats: The conclusions were limited by the relatively low number and heterogeneity of the intestinal transplant patients. Early after transplant, peak levels of circulating GvH clones were associated with declines in HvG clones. GvH clones were detected in recipient bone marrow, and some appeared earlier in ileal mucosa or blood, consistent with an intestinal mucosal origin. Patients with donor T cell macrochimerism had high GvH to HvG T cell clonal ratios in their allografts.

On this clone itself: Its antigen target is currently unknown. No qualities accompany the bases; no much larger clone lies one base away.

To prepare the library, the immunoSEQ multiplex PCR assay was applied. For most patients, genomic DNA was subjected to high-throughput TCR-beta CDR3 sequencing by Adaptive Biotechnologies. From the authors' description of their analysis: Adaptive's ImmunoSEQ software was the source of the TCR sequencing data for roughly 19 patients, while a few other patients were processed with MiXCR and VDJtools. CDR3 nucleotide sequences shared between donor and recipient were removed because the origin of such sequences could not be assigned. At least 2-fold expansion over unstimulated cells and a minimum CFSE-low frequency of 0.002% (template counts) or 0.001% (read counts) were required for clones to be classified as alloreactive. Clones detected in sequenced pre-transplant spleen, lymph node, or MLR CFSE-low populations of the donor or recipient were defined as mappable. Cumulative frequency of alloreactive clones was calculated as a percentage of all sequences weighted by copy number. Not all clones reach the TCRdb copy of this immuneACCESS table, which keeps in-frame sequences only. Checked studies attribute under half of the gap to unresolved V genes and leave the rest unexplained. D and trimming come from the DNA, and the V and J calls and clone size come from that table. The sample records some 39,000 clones, 90% to 95% of which are singletons. Jointly, the top ten make up 3.6% of the sample.

Blood samples were collected up to 4 times in the first month after transplant and then at least monthly when available. Germline trimming: 3 bases from V, 7 bases from J; junction bases outside gene matches: 14. The CDR3 holds 16 amino acids from the cysteine to the phenylalanine. Just the 48-base CDR3 DNA is kept, in frame starting at base 1. CDR1 and CDR2 (SGHAT, FQNNGV) derive from the germline V gene. The sequence was collected from a human patient who received an intestinal transplant, so some T cells may come from the graft donor. Sequences were derived from PBMCs, sampled 734 days after intestinal transplantation. The rearranged segments are TRBV11-2 and TRBJ2-5; the junction holds 7 bases that match TRBD2. The bases read TGTGCCAGCAGCTTGGGGAGACTAGCCGGATTGGCGACCCAGTACTTC. The translation is CASSLGRLAGLATQYF.